The 27 T cell receptor beta chains reported below all come from one sample, sequenced in a study of post-analysis software for immune sequencing data. Findings of the study overall: The five TRBV segments detected at higher frequency in patients than in controls included TRBV5-6, TRBV5-1 and TRBV20-1.

Tagging with unique molecular identifiers was a feature of the TCR beta cDNA libraries. MiXCR, run by TCRdb on the PCR reads, gives a single entry per CDR3 protein. The table lists around 440,000 distinct CDR3 sequences, roughly 45% of them singletons, with roughly 12% in the top ten. For these TCRs, the target antigens are not known. Sequencing input: blood. All receptors come from a girl between 5 and 17 years old with multiple sclerosis.

The chain joins TRBV7-2 to TRBJ1-2; tentative D call: TRBD1 (5 bases). The CDR3 length is 16 residues. Trimming cost V 5 bases and J 8 bases, with 24 bases left between them. Looked up from germline, CDR1 is SGHTA and CDR2 is FQGNSA. In DNA, the CDR3 is TGTGCCAGCAGCCTTGGGAGACAGCGTAGGACATGGGGCTACACCTTC. Its protein product is CASSLGRQRRTWGYTF.

The V call is TRBV27, the J call TRBJ2-7; possible D gene TRBD1, 5 bases. This CDR3 is built from 17 residues. The germline CDR1 and CDR2 sequences are MNHEY and SMNVEV (reference sequence). V was pared by 2 bases and J by 4 bases, with 21 bases between. CDR3 region: CASSLRNQGPYLYEQYF. CDR3 nucleotide sequence: TGTGCCAGCAGTTTACGCAATCAGGGCCCTTACCTTTACGAGCAGTACTTC.

This clonotype showed up just a few times. This chain uses TRBV28 with TRBJ2-7; the D is unclear. Trimming left V 5 bases short and J 4 bases short, with 6 bases between. Per germline, CDR1 MDHEN and CDR2 SYDVKM. The CDR3 runs to 11 residues. The CDR3 is CASSKSYEQYF. Written as DNA, the CDR3 is TGTGCCAGCAGTAAGAGTTACGAGCAGTACTTC. Variable domain in full (rest from reference TRBV28 and TRBJ2-7): DVKVTQSSRYLVKRTGEKVFLECVQDMDHENMFWYRQDPGLGLRLIYFSYDVKMKEKGDIPEGYSVSREKKERFSLILESASTNQTSMYLCASSKSYEQYFGPGTRLTVT.

The chain uses TRBV20-1 and TRBJ2-1, with D tentatively TRBD2 (5 bases). CDR3 size: 11 residues. Per the germline V gene, CDR1 is DFQATT and CDR2 is SNEGSKA (reference sequence). Trimming pared 0 bases from V and 15 bases from J, leaving 12 bases between. The CDR3 DNA follows: TGCAGTGCTAGAGAACAACTAGGCTGGTTCTTC. Translation: CSAREQLGWFF.

Remarks on this clonotype: An end of the junction differs from the germline gene, which may be a read error. The chain has TRBV9 and TRBJ2-1; the match to TRBD1 covers 10 bases. The CDR3 has 15 amino acids. Per germline, CDR1 SGDLS and CDR2 YYNGEE. CDR3 loop: CASSVVGTGDNEQFF. DNA of the CDR3: TGCGCCAGCAGCGTAGTCGGGACAGGGGACAATGAGCAGTTCTTC. Based on the CDR3 plus reference TRBV9 and TRBJ2-1, the full variable domain is DSGVTQTPKHLITATGQRVTLRCSPRSGDLSVYWYQQSLDQGLQFLIQYYNGEERAKGNILERFSAQQFPDLHSELNLSSLELGDSALYFCASSVVGTGDNEQFFGPGTRLTVL.

The rearrangement links TRBV6-6 to TRBJ2-7, with TRBD2 as a possible D gene (6 bases). Germline CDR1 MNHNY, CDR2 SVGAGI (reference sequence). Trimming removed 0 bases at V and 3 bases at J, with 12 bases between. This CDR3 comprises 15 residues. The CDR3 loop reads CASSYSIPTSYEQYF. As DNA, the CDR3 is TGTGCCAGCAGTTACTCGATTCCGACTAGCTACGAGCAGTACTTC.

This clonotype showed up just a few times. V usage is TRBV7-2 and J usage is TRBJ2-5, with D tentatively TRBD1 (5 bases). V shed 2 bases and J shed 3 bases, with 19 bases lying between them. CDR3 length equals 17 residues. Per germline, CDR1 SGHTA and CDR2 FQGNSA. CDR3: CASSLYVAVRGKETQYF. The DNA of the CDR3 is TGTGCCAGCAGCTTATATGTCGCGGTTAGGGGAAAAGAGACCCAGTACTTC.

In its sample, this clonotype was seen a few times. J is TRBJ2-1 and V is TRBV5-1; 13 bases are shared with TRBD2. J was trimmed by 8 bases and V by 4 bases; bases with no gene match: 9. This CDR3 spans 16 amino acids. The germline CDR1 and CDR2 sequences are SGHRS and YFSETQ. The CDR3 DNA is TGCGCCAGCAGCCCCCGGACTAGCGGGAGTAAGGATGAGCAGTTCTTC. Amino acid sequence: CASSPRTSGSKDEQFF.

V usage is TRBV7-3 and J usage is TRBJ2-2; TRBD1 matches 7 bases. Germline loops: CDR1 SGHTA, CDR2 FQGTGA. The CDR3 totals 17 residues. The J segment lost 0 bases and the V segment lost 5 bases, leaving 9 bases of the junction unmatched. The CDR3 sequence: CASSPQRDSPNTGELFF. The CDR3, as DNA: TGTGCCAGCAGCCCCCAAAGGGACAGCCCGAACACCGGGGAGCTGTTTTTT. Variable domain in full (rest from reference TRBV7-3 and TRBJ2-2): GAGVSQTPSNKVTEKGKYVELRCDPISGHTALYWYRQSLGQGPEFLIYFQGTGAADDSGLPNDRFFAVRPEGSVSTLKIQRTERGDSAVYLCASSPQRDSPNTGELFFGEGSRLTVL.

This clonotype appeared a few times. The gene calls are TRBV12-3 or TRBV12-4 and TRBJ2-5, with 10 bases aligning to TRBD2. CDR3 length: 18 amino acids. The junction had 12 bases not matched to a gene; V was cut back by 2 bases and J by 3 bases. Here the CDR3 DNA reads TGTGCCAGCAGTTTAAATACCAACGGACTAGCGGAGGAAGAGACCCAGTACTTC. Its translation: CASSLNTNGLAEEETQYF.

This clonotype was counted a few times. The chain has TRBV29-1 and TRBJ2-7; 9 nucleotides line up with TRBD1. This CDR3 has 16 amino acids. V lost 0 bases, J lost 11 bases, and 17 bases stayed unmatched. Germline CDR1 reads SQVTM; CDR2 reads ANQGSEA. The CDR3 here is CSVEDRGDRDSLREYF. CDR3 sequence (DNA): TGCAGCGTTGAAGATCGCGGGGACAGGGACTCCTTGAGGGAGTACTTC.

This clonotype has only a few counts. The junction departs from the called germline gene at one end, perhaps through a read error. The gene calls are TRBV10-1 and TRBJ2-1; 7 positions match TRBD2. There are 15 residues in the CDR3. Germline CDR1 WNHNN, CDR2 SYGVQD (reference sequence). CDR3 residues: CASSESGGPRNGQFF. CDR3 sequence (DNA): TGCGCCAGCAGTGAGTCGGGAGGGCCCAGGAATGGGCAGTTCTTC.

This rearrangement joins TRBV18 to TRBJ2-4, with D perhaps TRBD2 (6 bases). The DNA end lines up better with TRBJ2-7; the J call may be wrong. The CDR3 loop spans 13 amino acids. Per germline, CDR1 KGHSH and CDR2 LQKENI. The CDR3 is CASSPGSGYEQYF. CDR3 DNA sequence: TGTGCCAGCTCACCCGGGAGTGGGTACGAGCAGTACTTC.

The rearrangement uses TRBV3-1 and TRBJ2-7, with D tentatively TRBD1 (6 bases). This CDR3 spans 14 amino acids. The germline V and J ends were trimmed by 4 bases and 4 bases, with 14 bases remaining between them. Germline CDR1 reads LGHDT; CDR2 reads YNNKEL (reference sequence). The CDR3 spells CASSPGHLFYEQYF. The CDR3 DNA sequence: TGTGCCAGCAGCCCGGGACACCTGTTTTACGAGCAGTACTTC.

The chain recombines TRBV20-1 with TRBJ2-4; 9 nucleotides match TRBD2. The last part of the DNA fits TRBJ2-7 better; the J call may be wrong. The length of the CDR3 is 14 residues. CDR1 is DFQATT, CDR2 SNEGSKA, per germline (reference sequence). CDR3 residues: CSATSGLGAYEQYF. In nucleotides, the CDR3 is TGCAGTGCCACTAGCGGGCTTGGGGCCTACGAGCAGTACTTC.

V usage is TRBV12-3 or TRBV12-4 and J usage is TRBJ1-6, with TRBD1 identical over 7 bases. Trimming cost V 6 bases and J 12 bases; bases outside gene matches: 8. The CDR3 length is 13 residues. CDR3 DNA: TGTGCCAGCAGCTCCGGACAGGTTGGACCCCTCCACTTT. Translated, it gives CASSSGQVGPLHF.

The chain is built from TRBV5-1 and TRBJ1-4, with D tentatively TRBD1 (6 bases). Trimming shortened V by 0 bases and J by 0 bases, and 15 bases separated the two germline ends. The germline V gene encodes CDR1 SGHRS and CDR2 YFSETQ. This CDR3 is built from 18 residues. CDR3 in amino acids: CASSLADGTLATNEKLFF. CDR3 nucleotides: TGCGCCAGCAGCTTGGCAGACGGGACACTTGCAACTAATGAAAAACTGTTTTTT.

This clonotype was recorded a few times. V and J are TRBV20-1 and TRBJ2-7; no firm D call. Deletions cut 2 bases from V and 6 bases from J, with 8 bases between. Germline V gives CDR1 DFQATT, CDR2 SNEGSKA (reference sequence). The CDR3 is 11 residues long. DNA for the CDR3: TGCAGTGCTAGACGTGGGCTCGAGCAGTACTTC. Translation: CSARRGLEQYF.

With regard to this clonotype: Germline is not matched at one junction end, which may reflect a read error. This chain joins TRBV5-6 and TRBJ1-2; TRBD1 might be the D (5 bases). CDR1 is SGHDT, CDR2 YYEEEE, per germline. The CDR3 totals 15 residues. CDR3 in amino acids: CASSVWGLANYDYTF. In DNA, the CDR3 is TGTGCCAGCAGCGTATGGGGACTGGCGAACTATGACTACACCTTC.

This clonotype appeared a few times. The V call is TRBV24-1, the J call TRBJ2-2; tentative D call: TRBD1 (6 bases). Germline CDR1 reads KGHDR; CDR2 reads SFDVKD. V shed 7 bases and J shed 1 base, with 6 bases lying between them. This CDR3 has 13 residues. CDR3: CATRDRNTGELFF. The CDR3 nucleotides are TGTGCCACCAGGGACAGGAACACCGGGGAGCTGTTTTTT.

With regard to this clonotype: Sequence at one end of the junction differs from germline and may be a read error. This sequence joins TRBV6-5 and TRBJ2-7, with D possibly being TRBD2 (5 bases). From germline, CDR1 is MNHEY and CDR2 SVGAGI. This CDR3 is built from 15 residues. The CDR3 region is CANSSVGGYSYEQYF. CDR3 sequence (DNA): TGTGCCAACAGTTCGGTCGGAGGATACTCCTACGAGCAGTACTTC.

The gene calls are TRBV29-1 and TRBJ1-2, with D perhaps matching TRBD1 (6 bases). Germline assignment: CDR1 SQVTM and CDR2 ANQGSEA. The CDR3 length is 12 residues. V gave up 0 bases and J gave up 8 bases, with 10 bases separating them. The CDR3 reads CSVEDRGGGYTF. In DNA form, the CDR3 reads TGCAGCGTTGAAGATCGCGGGGGCGGCTACACCTTC.

The count of this clonotype is one. The chain is built from TRBV7-2 and TRBJ2-3; the match to TRBD1 covers 7 bases. J lost 1 base, V lost 5 bases, and 9 bases had no gene match. CDR3 length: 16 amino acids. Germline CDR1 SGHTA, CDR2 FQGNSA. In nucleotides, the CDR3 is TGTGCCAGCAGCCCGGGAAAGGGGGCCGGCACAGATACGCAGTATTTT. Encoded protein: CASSPGKGAGTDTQYF.

J is TRBJ2-1 and V is TRBV6-1; the match to TRBD2 covers 9 bases. V lost 9 bases and J lost 7; bases outside the gene matches: 19. The CDR3 spans 17 residues. The germline V gene has CDR1 MNHNS and CDR2 SASEGT. Here the CDR3 reads CARREYEAGGMGNEQFF. CDR3 coding DNA: TGTGCCAGAAGAGAGTACGAGGCGGGAGGGATGGGGAATGAGCAGTTCTTC.

This clonotype is a singleton in its sample. The chain recombines TRBV24-1 with TRBJ2-2; 7 nucleotides align to TRBD1. V shed 4 bases, J shed 3 bases, and the junction held 4 bases outside the gene matches. CDR3 length: 15 amino acids. In germline, CDR1 is KGHDR, CDR2 SFDVKD. The CDR3 DNA follows: TGTGCCACCAGTGAAACAGACAGGGACACCGGGGAGCTGTTTTTT. It specifies CATSETDRDTGELFF.

The chain joins TRBV18 to TRBJ2-1; 12 bases are a match to TRBD2. With 2 bases clipped from V and 13 bases from J, the junction kept 9 bases outside the gene matches. CDR1 is KGHSH, CDR2 LQKENI, per germline. This CDR3 has 15 amino acids. CDR3 in DNA: TGTGCCAGCTCACCAGGACTAGCGGGACAAGAGACCCAGTTCTTC. Translated: CASSPGLAGQETQFF. Together with reference TRBV18 and TRBJ2-1, the CDR3 gives the full variable domain: NAGVMQNPRHLVRRRGQEARLRCSPMKGHSHVYWYRQLPEEGLKFMVYLQKENIIDESGMPKERFSAEFPKEGPSILRIQQVVRGDSAAYFCASSPGLAGQETQFFGPGTRLTVL.

The genes are TRBV12-3 or TRBV12-4 and TRBJ2-1; the D gene is possibly TRBD1 (6 bases). Trimming took off 6 bases at V and 4 bases at J, with 16 bases between the two ends. The CDR3 runs to 15 residues. The CDR3 nucleotides are TGTGCCAGCAGCTTACCACAGGGCTCTTACAATGAGCAGTTCTTC. As protein: CASSLPQGSYNEQFF.